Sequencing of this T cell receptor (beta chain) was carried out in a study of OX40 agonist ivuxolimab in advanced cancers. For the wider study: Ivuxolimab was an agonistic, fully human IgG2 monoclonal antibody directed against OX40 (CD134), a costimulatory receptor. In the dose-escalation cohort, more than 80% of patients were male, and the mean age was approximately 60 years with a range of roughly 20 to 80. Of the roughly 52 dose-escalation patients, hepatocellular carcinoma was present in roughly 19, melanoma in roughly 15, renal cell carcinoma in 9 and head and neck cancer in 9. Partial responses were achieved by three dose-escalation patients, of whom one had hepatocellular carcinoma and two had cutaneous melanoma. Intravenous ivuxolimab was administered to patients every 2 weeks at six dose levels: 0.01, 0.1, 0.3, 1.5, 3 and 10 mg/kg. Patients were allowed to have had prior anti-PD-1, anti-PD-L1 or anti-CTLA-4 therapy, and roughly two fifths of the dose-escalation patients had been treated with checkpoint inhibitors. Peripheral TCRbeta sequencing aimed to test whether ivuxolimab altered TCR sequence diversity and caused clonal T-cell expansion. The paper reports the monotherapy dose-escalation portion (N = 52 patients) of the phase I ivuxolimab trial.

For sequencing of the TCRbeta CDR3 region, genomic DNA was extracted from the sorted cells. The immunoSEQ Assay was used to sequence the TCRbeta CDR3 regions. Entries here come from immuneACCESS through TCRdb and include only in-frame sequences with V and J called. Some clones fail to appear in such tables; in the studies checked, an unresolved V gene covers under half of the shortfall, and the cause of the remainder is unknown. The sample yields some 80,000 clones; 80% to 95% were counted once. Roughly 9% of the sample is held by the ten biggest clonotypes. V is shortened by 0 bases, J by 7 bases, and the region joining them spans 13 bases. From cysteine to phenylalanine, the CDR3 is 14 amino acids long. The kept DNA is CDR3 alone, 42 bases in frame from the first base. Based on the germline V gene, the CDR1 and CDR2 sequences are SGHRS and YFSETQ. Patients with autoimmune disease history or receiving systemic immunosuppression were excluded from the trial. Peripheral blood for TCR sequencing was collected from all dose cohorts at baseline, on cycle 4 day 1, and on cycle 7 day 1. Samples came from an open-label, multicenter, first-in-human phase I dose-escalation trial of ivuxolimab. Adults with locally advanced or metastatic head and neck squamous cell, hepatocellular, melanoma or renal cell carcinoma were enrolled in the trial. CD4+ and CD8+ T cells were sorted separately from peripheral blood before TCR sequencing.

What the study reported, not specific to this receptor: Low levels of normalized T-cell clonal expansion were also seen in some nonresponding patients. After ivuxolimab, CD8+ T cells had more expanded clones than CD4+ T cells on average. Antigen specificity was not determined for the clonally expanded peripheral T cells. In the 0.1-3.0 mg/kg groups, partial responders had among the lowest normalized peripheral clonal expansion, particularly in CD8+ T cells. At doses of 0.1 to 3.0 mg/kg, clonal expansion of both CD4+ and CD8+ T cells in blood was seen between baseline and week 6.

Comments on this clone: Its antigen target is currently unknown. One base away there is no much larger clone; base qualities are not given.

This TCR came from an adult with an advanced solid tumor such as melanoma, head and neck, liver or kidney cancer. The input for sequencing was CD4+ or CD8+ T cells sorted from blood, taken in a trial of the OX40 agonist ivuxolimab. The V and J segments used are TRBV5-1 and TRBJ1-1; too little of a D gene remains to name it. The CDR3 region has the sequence CASSLAEAAYEAFF. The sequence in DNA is TGCGCCAGCAGCTTGGCCGAGGCAGCCTATGAAGCTTTCTTT.